The T cell receptor (beta chain) under discussion was sequenced for a study of OX40 agonist ivuxolimab in advanced cancers. Germline assignment: CDR1 LNHDA and CDR2 SQIVND (reference sequence). CDR3 size: 16 residues. Trimming removed 4 bases from V and 1 base from J, with 14 bases in between. Sequencing used immunoSEQ multiplex PCR; TCRdb keeps in-frame clones, though not all of them. The repertoire has 72,000 or so clones, 80% to 85% of them found once; the top ten carry roughly 4.5%. The material sequenced was CD4+ or CD8+ T cells sorted from blood, taken in a trial of the OX40 agonist ivuxolimab. The sequence was collected from an adult with an advanced solid tumor such as melanoma, head and neck, liver or kidney cancer. The chain uses TRBV19 and TRBJ1-5, with D unresolved. DNA for the CDR3: TGTGCCAGTAGTACGCATCGGACGGAGAGCAATCAGCCCCAGCATTTT. Residues: CASSTHRTESNQPQHF.